These 11 T cell receptor beta chains were all obtained from the same sample, sequenced in a study of blood T cell repertoires in COVID-19. TCRdb keeps only in-frame clones here, not all; method: immunoSEQ multiplex PCR. This sample has 250,000 to 300,000 clones; about 88% occur once, and the top ten carry about 11%. Sequences were obtained from peripheral blood. The source is a woman aged 25 to 39 with COVID-19, enrolled during active disease.

V usage is TRBV6-5 and J usage is TRBJ2-7; 9 nucleotides line up with TRBD2. Germline CDR1 and CDR2: MNHEY and SVGAGI. After removal of 2 bases from V and 7 bases from J, the junction contained 6 bases not matched to a gene. This CDR3 spans 14 amino acids. The CDR3, as DNA: TGTGCCAGCAGTTACCTAGCGGGATTACATGAGCAGTACTTC. It yields the protein CASSYLAGLHEQYF.

Here the CDR3 DNA reads TGTGCCAGCAGACGTACTAGCGGGGGGGGGAATGAGCAGTTCTTC. Encoded protein: CASRRTSGGGNEQFF. The chain employs TRBV3-1 (or the pseudogene TRBV3-2) and TRBJ2-1; TRBD2 aligns across 13 bases. Germline lookup yields CDR1 LGHDT and CDR2 YNNKEL (reference sequence). Losses at the gene ends were 6 bases for V and 7 bases for J; bases not matched to a gene: 6. The CDR3 spans 15 residues.

This clone turned up a few times. One end of the junction fails to match germline, which may point to a read error. V and J are TRBV7-7 and TRBJ2-5, with 9 positions matching TRBD1. This CDR3 spans 15 amino acids. CDR1 and CDR2 (germline): SSHAT, FNYEAQ (reference sequence). CDR3 sequence: CASSSDPTGGETQYF. CDR3 nucleotide sequence: TGTGCTAGCAGCTCCGACCCGACAGGGGGTGAGACCCAGTACTTC.

This clone was picked up a small number of times. The rearrangement uses TRBV5-1 and TRBJ2-7; the match to TRBD2 covers 15 bases. The CDR3 has 17 residues. J lost 4 bases, V lost 0 bases, and 5 bases had no gene match. Germline loops: CDR1 SGHRS, CDR2 YFSETQ. DNA of the CDR3: TGCGCCAGCAGCTTGGGGCCCGGGACTAGCGGGAGGTACGAGCAGTACTTC. The encoded protein is CASSLGPGTSGRYEQYF. The complete variable domain, with remaining parts taken from reference TRBV5-1 and TRBJ2-7, reads KAGVTQTPRYLIKTRGQQVTLSCSPISGHRSVSWYQQTPGQGLQFLFEYFSETQRNKGNFPGRFSGRQFSNSRSEMNVSTLELGDSALYLCASSLGPGTSGRYEQYFGPGTRLTVT.

The V gene is TRBV4-2, the J gene TRBJ2-7; no firm D call. The CDR3 loop spans 14 amino acids. The V end was cut by 0 bases, the J end by 3 bases, with 9 bases between. The germline gives CDR1 LGHNA, CDR2 YNFKEQ. The CDR3 region is CASSQDPRGYEQYF. The CDR3 DNA reads TGTGCCAGCAGCCAAGATCCCCGCGGCTACGAGCAGTACTTC.

The chain joins TRBV2 to TRBJ2-6; TRBD2 might be the D (5 bases). CDR1 and CDR2 (germline): SNHLY, FYNNEI. The CDR3 loop spans 14 amino acids. V was trimmed by 7 bases and J by 2 bases, leaving 9 bases between them. The CDR3, as DNA: TGTGCCAGCACCGACTACGCTGGGGCCAACGTCCTGACTTTC. Encoded protein: CASTDYAGANVLTF.

This chain links TRBV5-4 with TRBJ2-1, with 8 bases aligning to TRBD1. J gave up 5 bases and V 4 bases, and 11 bases lay outside the gene matches. This CDR3 comprises 16 residues. Germline V gene sequence: CDR1 SGHNT, CDR2 YYREEE (reference sequence). CDR3 region: CASSLTTGEANNEQFF. The CDR3, as DNA: TGTGCCAGCAGCCTGACGACAGGGGAGGCTAACAATGAGCAGTTCTTC.

The chain links TRBV4-3 to TRBJ2-3; 7 bases map to TRBD1. This CDR3 comprises 15 residues. Germline loops: CDR1 LGHNA, CDR2 YSLEER. After removal of 1 base from V and 3 bases from J, the junction contained 4 bases not matched to a gene. In DNA form, the CDR3 reads TGCGCCAGCAGCCAAGGACAGGGTGGAACAGATACGCAGTATTTT. Translated: CASSQGQGGTDTQYF.

The table lists this clone with a few counts. V and J are TRBV27 and TRBJ2-3; possible D gene TRBD2, 6 bases. This CDR3 comprises 15 residues. In germline, CDR1 is MNHEY, CDR2 SMNVEV (reference sequence). V lost 5 bases and J 4 bases, leaving 16 bases between the germline ends. DNA for the CDR3: TGTGCCAGCAGTGCTACTAGCCTCTTCGCAGATACGCAGTATTTT. It encodes CASSATSLFADTQYF.

The genes are TRBV4-3 and TRBJ2-7; TRBD2 aligns across 8 bases. Germline V gene sequence: CDR1 LGHNA, CDR2 YSLEER. This CDR3 contains 14 residues. With V trimmed by 1 base and J by 3 bases, 2 bases remained unmatched. The CDR3 region has the DNA TGCGCCAGCAGCCAAGTAGCGGGAATCTACGAGCAGTACTTC. Amino acid sequence: CASSQVAGIYEQYF.

CDR3 region: CASSPWVGGGSKNIQYF. In DNA, the CDR3 is TGTGCCAGCAGCCCCTGGGTTGGGGGAGGATCCAAAAACATTCAGTACTTC. The chain uses TRBV2 and TRBJ2-4; tentative D call: TRBD2 (6 bases). The length of the CDR3 is 17 residues. Between the trimmed V and J ends, which lost 6 bases and 2 bases, there was a span of 20 bases. The germline V gene has CDR1 SNHLY and CDR2 FYNNEI. Drawing the rest from reference TRBV2 and TRBJ2-4, the complete variable domain is EPEVTQTPSHQVTQMGQEVILRCVPISNHLYFYWYRQILGQKVEFLVSFYNNEISEKSEIFDDQFSVERPDGSNFTLKIRSTKLEDSAMYFCASSPWVGGGSKNIQYFGAGTRLSVL.